This T cell receptor beta chain was captured in a study of T-cell memory formation after mild COVID-19. Sample barcodes and UMIs were carried by the TCR alpha and TCR beta cDNA libraries that 5'RACE generated with constant-segment primers. TCRdb itself ran the 5' RACE reads through MiXCR, one entry per CDR3 protein. Of some 410,000 distinct CDR3 sequences in the sample, 20% to 30% are singletons; the top ten hold around 12%. V lost 5 bases to trimming and J lost 0 bases, with 11 bases between them. This CDR3 spans 14 amino acids. Germline CDR1 DFQATT, CDR2 SNEGSKA (reference sequence). Findings and limits, study-wide: Nothing showed for sure that second-wave clones peaking on day 37 were SARS-CoV-2 specific. While clones contracting from day 15 to 85 were balanced between CD4 and CD8, later expanders leaned CD4+.

Comments on this clonotype: No antigen is known for it.

The specimen sequenced was PBMCs or a T cell subset sorted from them (not recorded which). The source of this sequence is an adult woman who had mild COVID-19 (a few samples of this study predate the infection). Cell type and time point are not known. The gene calls are TRBV20-1 and TRBJ2-1; TRBD2 is a possible D gene (5 bases). CDR3 region: CSAVGESSYNEQFF. The CDR3 nucleotides read TGCAGTGCTGTTGGGGAGAGCTCCTACAATGAGCAGTTCTTC.